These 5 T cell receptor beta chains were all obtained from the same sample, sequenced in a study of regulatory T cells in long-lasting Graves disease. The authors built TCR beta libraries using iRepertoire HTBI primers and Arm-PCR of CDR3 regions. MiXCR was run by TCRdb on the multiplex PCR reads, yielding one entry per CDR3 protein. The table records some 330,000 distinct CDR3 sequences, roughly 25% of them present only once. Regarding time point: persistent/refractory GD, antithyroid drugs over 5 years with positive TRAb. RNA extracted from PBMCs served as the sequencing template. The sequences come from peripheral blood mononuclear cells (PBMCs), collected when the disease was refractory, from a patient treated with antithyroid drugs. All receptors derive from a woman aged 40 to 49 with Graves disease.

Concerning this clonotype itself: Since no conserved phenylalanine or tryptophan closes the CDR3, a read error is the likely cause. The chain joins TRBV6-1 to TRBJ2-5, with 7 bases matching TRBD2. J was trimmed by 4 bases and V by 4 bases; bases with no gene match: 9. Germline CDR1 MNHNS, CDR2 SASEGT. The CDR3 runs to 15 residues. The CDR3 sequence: CASSGWGGRAETQYS. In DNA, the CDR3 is TGTGCCAGCAGTGGCTGGGGAGGGCGAGCAGAGACCCAGTACTCC.

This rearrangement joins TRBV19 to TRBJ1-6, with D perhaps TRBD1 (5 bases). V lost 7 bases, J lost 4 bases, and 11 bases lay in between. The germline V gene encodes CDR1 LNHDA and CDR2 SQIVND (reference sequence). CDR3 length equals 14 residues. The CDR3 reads CASTRDGYNSPLHF. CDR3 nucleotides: TGTGCCAGTACCCGGGACGGGTATAATTCACCCCTCCACTTT.

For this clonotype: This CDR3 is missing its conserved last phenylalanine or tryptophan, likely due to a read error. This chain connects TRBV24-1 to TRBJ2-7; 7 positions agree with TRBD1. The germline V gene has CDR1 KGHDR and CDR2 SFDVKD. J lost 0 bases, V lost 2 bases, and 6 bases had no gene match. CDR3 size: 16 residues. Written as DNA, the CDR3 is TGTGCCACCAGTGATTCACAGGGGTCAAGCTCCTACGAGCAGTACTCC. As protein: CATSDSQGSSSYEQYS.

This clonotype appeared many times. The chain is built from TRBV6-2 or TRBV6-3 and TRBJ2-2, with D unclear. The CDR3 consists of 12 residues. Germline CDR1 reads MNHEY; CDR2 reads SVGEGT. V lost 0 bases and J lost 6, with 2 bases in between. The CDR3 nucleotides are TGTGCCAGCAGTTACTCGGCCGGGGAGCTGTTTTTT. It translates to CASSYSAGELFF.

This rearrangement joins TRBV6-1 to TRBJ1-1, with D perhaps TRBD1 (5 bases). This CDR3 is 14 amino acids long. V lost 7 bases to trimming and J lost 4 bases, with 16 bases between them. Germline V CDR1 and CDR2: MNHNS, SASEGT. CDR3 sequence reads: CASTQGVWGTEAFF. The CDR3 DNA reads TGTGCCAGCACCCAAGGGGTCTGGGGCACTGAAGCTTTCTTT.